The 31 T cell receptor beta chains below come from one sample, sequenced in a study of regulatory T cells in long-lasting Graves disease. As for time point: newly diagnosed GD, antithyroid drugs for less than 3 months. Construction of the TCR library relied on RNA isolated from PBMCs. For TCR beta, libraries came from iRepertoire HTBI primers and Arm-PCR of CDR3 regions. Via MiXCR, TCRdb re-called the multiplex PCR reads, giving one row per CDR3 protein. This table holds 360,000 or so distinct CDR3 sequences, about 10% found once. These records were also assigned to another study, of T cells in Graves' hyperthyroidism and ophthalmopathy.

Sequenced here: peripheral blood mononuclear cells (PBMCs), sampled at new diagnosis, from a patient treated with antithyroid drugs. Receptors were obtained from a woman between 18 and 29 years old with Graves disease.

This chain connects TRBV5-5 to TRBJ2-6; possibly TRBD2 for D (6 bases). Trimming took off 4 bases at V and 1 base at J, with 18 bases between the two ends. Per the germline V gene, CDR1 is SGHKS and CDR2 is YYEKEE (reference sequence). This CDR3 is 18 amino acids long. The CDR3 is CASSRPEGSRSGANVLTF. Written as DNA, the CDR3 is TGTGCCAGCAGCCGACCGGAGGGAAGTCGTTCTGGGGCCAACGTCCTGACTTTC.

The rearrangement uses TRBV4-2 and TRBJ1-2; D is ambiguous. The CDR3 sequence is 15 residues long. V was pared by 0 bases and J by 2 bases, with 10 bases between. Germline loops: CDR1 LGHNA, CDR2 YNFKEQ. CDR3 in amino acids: CASSQEGLLNYGYTF. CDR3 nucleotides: TGTGCCAGCAGCCAAGAAGGGCTATTAAACTATGGCTACACCTTC.

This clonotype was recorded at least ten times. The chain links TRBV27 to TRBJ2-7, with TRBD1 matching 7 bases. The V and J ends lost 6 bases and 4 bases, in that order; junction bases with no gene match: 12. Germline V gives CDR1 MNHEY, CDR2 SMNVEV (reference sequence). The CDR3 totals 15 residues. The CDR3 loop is CASRALTGSEYEQYV. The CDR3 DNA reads TGTGCCAGCAGGGCCCTGACAGGGTCAGAGTACGAGCAGTACGTC.

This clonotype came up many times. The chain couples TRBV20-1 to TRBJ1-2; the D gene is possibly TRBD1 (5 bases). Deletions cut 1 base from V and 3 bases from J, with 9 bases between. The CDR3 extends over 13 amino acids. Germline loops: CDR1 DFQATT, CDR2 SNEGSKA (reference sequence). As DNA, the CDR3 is TGCAGTGCTAGAGGCCGAGGGGACTATGGCTACACCTTC. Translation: CSARGRGDYGYTF.

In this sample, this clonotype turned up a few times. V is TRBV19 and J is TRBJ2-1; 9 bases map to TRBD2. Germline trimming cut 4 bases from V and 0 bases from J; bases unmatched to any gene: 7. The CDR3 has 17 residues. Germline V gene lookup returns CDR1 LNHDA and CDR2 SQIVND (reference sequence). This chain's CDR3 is CASSSSSGVSSYNEQFF. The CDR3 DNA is TGTGCCAGTAGTAGTTCTAGCGGGGTTAGCTCCTACAATGAGCAGTTCTTC.

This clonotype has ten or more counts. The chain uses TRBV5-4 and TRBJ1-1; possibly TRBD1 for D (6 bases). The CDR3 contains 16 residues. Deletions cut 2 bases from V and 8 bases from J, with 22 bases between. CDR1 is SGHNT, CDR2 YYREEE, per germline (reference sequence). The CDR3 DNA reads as TGTGCCAGCAGCTTTATGGGAACAGGGAGGTCTGCGGAAGCTTTCTTT. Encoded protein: CASSFMGTGRSAEAFF. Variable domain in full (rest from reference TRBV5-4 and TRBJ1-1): ETGVTQSPTHLIKTRGQQVTLRCSSQSGHNTVSWYQQALGQGPQFIFQYYREEENGRGNFPPRFSGLQFPNYSSELNVNALELDDSALYLCASSFMGTGRSAEAFFGQGTRLTVV.

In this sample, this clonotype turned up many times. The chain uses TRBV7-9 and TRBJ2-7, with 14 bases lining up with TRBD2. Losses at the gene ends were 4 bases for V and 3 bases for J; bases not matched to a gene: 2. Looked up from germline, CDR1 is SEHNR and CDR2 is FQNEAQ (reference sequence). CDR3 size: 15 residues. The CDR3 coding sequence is TGTGCCAGCAGCTCGGGACTAGCGGGGGACTACGAGCAGTACGTC. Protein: CASSSGLAGDYEQYV.

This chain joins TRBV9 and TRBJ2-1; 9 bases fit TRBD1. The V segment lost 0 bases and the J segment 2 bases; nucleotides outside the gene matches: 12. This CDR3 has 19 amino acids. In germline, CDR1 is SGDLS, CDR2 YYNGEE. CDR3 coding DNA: TGTGCCAGCAGCGTAGCCCAGGGGAGGACAGGGGCCGCCTACAATGAGCAGTTCTTC. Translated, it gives CASSVAQGRTGAAYNEQFF.

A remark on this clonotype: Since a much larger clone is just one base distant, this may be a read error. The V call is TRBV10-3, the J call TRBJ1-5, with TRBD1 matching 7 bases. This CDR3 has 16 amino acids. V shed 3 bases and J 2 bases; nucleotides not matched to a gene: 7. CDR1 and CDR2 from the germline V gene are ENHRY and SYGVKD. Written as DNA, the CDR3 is TGTGCCATCAGTGATACAGGGGTTTCTGGCAATCAGCCCCAGCATTTT. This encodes CAISDTGVSGNQPQHF.

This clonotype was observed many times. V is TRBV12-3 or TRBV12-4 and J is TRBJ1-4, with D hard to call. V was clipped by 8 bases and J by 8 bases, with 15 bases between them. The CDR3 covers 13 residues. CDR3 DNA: TGTGCCAGCTCCACCCCACTTGCGGAAAAACTGTTTTTT. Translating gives CASSTPLAEKLFF.

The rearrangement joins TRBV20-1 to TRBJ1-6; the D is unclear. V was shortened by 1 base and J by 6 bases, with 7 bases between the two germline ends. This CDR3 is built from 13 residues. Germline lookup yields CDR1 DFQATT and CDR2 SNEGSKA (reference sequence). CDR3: CSARGSFNSPLHF. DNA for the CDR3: TGCAGTGCTAGAGGCAGTTTTAATTCACCCCTCCACTTT.

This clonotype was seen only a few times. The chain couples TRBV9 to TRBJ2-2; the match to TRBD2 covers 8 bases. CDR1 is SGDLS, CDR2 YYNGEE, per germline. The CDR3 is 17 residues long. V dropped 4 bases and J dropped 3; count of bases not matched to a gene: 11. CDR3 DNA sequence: TGTGCCAGCAGCTCCGGGGGGGAAGGGTCTTACACCGGGGAGCTGTTTTTT. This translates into CASSSGGEGSYTGELFF.

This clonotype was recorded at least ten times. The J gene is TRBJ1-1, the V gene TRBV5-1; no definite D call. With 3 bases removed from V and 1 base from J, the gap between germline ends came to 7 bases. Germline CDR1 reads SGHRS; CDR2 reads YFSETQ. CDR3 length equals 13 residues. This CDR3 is CASSSPGNTEAFF. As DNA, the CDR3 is TGCGCCAGCAGCTCTCCAGGGAACACTGAAGCTTTCTTT.

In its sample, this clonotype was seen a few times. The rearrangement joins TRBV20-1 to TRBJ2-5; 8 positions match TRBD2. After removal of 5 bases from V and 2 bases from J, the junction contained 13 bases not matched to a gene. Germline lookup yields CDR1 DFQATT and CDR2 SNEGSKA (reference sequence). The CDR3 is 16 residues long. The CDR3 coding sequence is TGCAGTGCTCCAGATGGATACGGGGGGGGACAAGAGACCCAGTACTTC. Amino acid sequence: CSAPDGYGGGQETQYF.

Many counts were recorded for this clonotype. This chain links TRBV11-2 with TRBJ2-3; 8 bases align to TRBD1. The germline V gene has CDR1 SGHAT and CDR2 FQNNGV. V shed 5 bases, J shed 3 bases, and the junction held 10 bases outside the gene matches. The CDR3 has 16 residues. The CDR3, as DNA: TGTGCCAGCAGCGCACTCTCAGGGGGCCCGACAGATACGCAGTATTTT. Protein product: CASSALSGGPTDTQYF.

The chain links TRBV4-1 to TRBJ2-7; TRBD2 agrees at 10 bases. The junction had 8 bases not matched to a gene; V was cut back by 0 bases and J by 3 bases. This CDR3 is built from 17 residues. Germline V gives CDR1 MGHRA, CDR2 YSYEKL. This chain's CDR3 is CASSQDDSSGRHYEQYF. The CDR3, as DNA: TGCGCCAGCAGCCAAGATGATTCTAGCGGGAGACACTACGAGCAGTACTTC.

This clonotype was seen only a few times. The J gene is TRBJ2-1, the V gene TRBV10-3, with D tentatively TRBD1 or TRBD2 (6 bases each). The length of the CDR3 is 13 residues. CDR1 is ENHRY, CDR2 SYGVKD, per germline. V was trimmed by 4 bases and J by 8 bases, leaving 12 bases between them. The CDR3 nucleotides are TGTGCCATCAGTGCTCTTAGGGGGGATGAGCAGTTCTTC. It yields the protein CAISALRGDEQFF.

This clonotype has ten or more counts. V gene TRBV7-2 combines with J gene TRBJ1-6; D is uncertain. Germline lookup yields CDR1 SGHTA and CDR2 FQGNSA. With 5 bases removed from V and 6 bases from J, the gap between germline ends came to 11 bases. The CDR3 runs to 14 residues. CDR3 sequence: CASSRATVNSPLHF. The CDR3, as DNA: TGTGCCAGCAGCCGAGCAACAGTTAATTCACCCCTCCACTTT.

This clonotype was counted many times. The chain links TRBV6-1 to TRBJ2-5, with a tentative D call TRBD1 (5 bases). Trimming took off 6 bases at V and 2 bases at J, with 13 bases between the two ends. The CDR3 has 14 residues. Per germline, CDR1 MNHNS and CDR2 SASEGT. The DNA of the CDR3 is TGTGCCAGCAGCCCTTCTGGGGCGCAAGAGACCCAGTACTTC. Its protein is CASSPSGAQETQYF.

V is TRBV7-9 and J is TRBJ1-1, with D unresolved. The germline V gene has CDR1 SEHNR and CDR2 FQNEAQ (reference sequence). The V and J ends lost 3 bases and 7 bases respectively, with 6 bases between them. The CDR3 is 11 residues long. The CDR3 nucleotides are TGTGCCAGCAGCTTCGAACTTGAAGCTTTCTTT. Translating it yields CASSFELEAFF.

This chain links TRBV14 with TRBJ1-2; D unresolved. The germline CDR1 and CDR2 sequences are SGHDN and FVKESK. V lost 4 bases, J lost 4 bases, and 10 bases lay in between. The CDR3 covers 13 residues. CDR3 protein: CASSRTSTYGYTF. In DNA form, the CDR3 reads TGTGCCAGCAGCCGAACATCAACCTATGGCTACACCTTC.

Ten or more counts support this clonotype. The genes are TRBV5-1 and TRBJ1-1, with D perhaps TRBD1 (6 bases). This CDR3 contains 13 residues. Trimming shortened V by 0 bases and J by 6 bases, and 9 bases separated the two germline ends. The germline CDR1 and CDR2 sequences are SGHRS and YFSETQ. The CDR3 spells CASSLVEGAEAFF. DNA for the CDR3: TGCGCCAGCAGCTTGGTGGAGGGGGCTGAAGCTTTCTTT.

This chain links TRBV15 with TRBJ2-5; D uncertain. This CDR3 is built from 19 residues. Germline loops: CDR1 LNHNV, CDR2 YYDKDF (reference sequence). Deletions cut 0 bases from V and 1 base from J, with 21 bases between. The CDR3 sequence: CATSRDLGRIPMRQETQYF. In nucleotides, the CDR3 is TGTGCCACCAGCAGAGATCTCGGCAGAATCCCAATGCGCCAAGAGACCCAGTACTTC.

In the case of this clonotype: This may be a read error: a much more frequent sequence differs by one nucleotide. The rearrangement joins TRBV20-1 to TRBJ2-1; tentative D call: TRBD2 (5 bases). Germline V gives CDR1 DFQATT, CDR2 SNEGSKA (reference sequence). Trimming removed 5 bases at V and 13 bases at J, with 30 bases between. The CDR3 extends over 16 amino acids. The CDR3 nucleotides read TGCAGTGCTGCGGACCTACATGACCGCGCGTGGGAGACCCAGTTCTTC. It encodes CSAADLHDRAWETQFF.

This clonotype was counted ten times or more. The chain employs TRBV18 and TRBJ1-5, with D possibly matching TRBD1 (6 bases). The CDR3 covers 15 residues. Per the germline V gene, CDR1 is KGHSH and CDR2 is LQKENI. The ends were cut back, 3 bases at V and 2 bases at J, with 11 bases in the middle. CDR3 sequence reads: CASSPGRGGNQPQHF. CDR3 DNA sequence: TGTGCCAGCTCACCGGGCAGGGGCGGCAATCAGCCCCAGCATTTT. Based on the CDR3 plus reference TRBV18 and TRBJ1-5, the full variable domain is NAGVMQNPRHLVRRRGQEARLRCSPMKGHSHVYWYRQLPEEGLKFMVYLQKENIIDESGMPKERFSAEFPKEGPSILRIQQVVRGDSAAYFCASSPGRGGNQPQHFGDGTRLSIL.

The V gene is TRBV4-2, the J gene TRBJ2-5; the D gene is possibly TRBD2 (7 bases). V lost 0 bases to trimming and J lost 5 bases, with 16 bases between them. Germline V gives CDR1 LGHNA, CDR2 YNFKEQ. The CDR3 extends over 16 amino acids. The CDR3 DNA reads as TGTGCCAGCAGCCAAGATCGAGGCGGGGGCTCCGAGACCCAGTACTTC. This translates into CASSQDRGGGSETQYF.

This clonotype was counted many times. This CDR3 reads CASSLGLAPHAGAGNTIYF. As DNA, the CDR3 is TGTGCCAGCAGCTTGGGATTGGCTCCGCACGCCGGTGCTGGAAACACCATATATTTT. This rearrangement joins TRBV11-3 to TRBJ1-3; D gene unclear. V dropped 3 bases and J dropped 2 bases, with 23 bases sitting between them. The CDR3 runs 19 residues. Germline V CDR1 and CDR2: SGHNT, YENEEA. The entire variable domain, with the rest obtained from reference TRBV11-3 and TRBJ1-3, is as follows: EAGVVQSPRYKIIEKKQPVAFWCNPISGHNTLYWYLQNLGQGPELLIRYENEEAVDDSQLPKDRFSAERLKGVDSTLKIQPAELGDSAVYLCASSLGLAPHAGAGNTIYFGEGSWLTVV.

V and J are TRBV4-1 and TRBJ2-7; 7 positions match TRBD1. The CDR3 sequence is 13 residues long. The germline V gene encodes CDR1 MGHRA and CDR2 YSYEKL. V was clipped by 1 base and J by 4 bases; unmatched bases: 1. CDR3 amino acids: CASSQGTGYEQYV. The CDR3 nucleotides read TGCGCCAGCAGCCAAGGGACAGGTTACGAGCAGTACGTC.

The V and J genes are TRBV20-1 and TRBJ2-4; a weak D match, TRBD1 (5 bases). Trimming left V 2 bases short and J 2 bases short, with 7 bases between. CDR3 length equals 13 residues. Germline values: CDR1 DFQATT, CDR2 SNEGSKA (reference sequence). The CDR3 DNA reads TGCAGTGCTAGACAGGGTTCCAAAAACATTCAGTACTTC. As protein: CSARQGSKNIQYF.

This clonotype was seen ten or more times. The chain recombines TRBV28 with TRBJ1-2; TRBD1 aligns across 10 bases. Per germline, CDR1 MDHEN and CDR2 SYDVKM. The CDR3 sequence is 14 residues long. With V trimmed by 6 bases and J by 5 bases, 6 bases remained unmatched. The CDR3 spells CASSLGQGDYGYTF. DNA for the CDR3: TGTGCCAGCAGCCTAGGACAGGGGGATTATGGCTACACCTTC.

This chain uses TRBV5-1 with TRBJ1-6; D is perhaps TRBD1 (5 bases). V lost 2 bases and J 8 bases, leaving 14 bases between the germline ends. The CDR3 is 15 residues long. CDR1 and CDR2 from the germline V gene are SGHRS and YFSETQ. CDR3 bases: TGCGCCAGCAGCTTCCCCGGGGACCGAGATTCACCCCTCCACTTT. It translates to CASSFPGDRDSPLHF. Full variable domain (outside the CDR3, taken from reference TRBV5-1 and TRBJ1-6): KAGVTQTPRYLIKTRGQQVTLSCSPISGHRSVSWYQQTPGQGLQFLFEYFSETQRNKGNFPGRFSGRQFSNSRSEMNVSTLELGDSALYLCASSFPGDRDSPLHFGNGTRLTVT.